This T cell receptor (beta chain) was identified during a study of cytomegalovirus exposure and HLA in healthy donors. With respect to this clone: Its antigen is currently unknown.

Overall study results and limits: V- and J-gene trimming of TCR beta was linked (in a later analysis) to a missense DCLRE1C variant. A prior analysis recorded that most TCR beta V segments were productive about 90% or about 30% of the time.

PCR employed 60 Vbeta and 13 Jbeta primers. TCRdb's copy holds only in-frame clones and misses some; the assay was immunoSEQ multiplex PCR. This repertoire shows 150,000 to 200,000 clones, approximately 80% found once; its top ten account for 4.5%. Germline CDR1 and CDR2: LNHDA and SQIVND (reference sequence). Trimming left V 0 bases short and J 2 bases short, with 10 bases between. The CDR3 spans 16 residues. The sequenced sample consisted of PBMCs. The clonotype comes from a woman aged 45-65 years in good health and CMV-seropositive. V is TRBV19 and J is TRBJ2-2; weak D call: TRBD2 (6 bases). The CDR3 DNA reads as TGTGCCAGTAGTATAGAGGGGACTGAAAACACCGGGGAGCTGTTTTTT. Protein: CASSIEGTENTGELFF.